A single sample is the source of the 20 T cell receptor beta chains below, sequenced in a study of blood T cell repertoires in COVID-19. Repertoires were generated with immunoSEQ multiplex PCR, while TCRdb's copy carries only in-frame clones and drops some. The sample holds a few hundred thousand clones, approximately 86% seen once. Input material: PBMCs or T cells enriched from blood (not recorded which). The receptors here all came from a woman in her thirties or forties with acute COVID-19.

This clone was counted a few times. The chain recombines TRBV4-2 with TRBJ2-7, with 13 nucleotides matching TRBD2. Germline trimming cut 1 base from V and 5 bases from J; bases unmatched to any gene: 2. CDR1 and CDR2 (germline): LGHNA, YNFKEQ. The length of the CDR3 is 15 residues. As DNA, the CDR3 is TGTGCCAGCAGCCAAGGGACTAGCGGGAGCGACGAGCAGTACTTC. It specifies CASSQGTSGSDEQYF.

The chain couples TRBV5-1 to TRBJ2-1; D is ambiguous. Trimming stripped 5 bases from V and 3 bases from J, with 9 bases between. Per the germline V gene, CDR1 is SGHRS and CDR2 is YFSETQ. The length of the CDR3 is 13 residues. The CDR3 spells CASRSGFYNEQFF. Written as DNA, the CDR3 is TGCGCCAGCAGATCCGGTTTCTACAATGAGCAGTTCTTC. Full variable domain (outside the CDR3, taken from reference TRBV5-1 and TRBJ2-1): KAGVTQTPRYLIKTRGQQVTLSCSPISGHRSVSWYQQTPGQGLQFLFEYFSETQRNKGNFPGRFSGRQFSNSRSEMNVSTLELGDSALYLCASRSGFYNEQFFGPGTRLTVL.

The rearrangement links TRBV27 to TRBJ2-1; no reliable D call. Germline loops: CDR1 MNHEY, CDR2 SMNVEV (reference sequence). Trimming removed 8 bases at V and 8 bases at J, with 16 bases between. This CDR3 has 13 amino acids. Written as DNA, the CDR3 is TGTGCCAGCTGGAAGCATGCGGTGCATGAGCAGTTCTTC. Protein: CASWKHAVHEQFF.

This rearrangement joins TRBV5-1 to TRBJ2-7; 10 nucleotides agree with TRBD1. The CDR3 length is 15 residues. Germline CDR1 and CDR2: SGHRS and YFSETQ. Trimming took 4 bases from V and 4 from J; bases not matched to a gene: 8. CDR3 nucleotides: TGCGCCAGCAGCCTAACCGGGACAGGGGTGTACGAGCAGTACTTC. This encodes CASSLTGTGVYEQYF.

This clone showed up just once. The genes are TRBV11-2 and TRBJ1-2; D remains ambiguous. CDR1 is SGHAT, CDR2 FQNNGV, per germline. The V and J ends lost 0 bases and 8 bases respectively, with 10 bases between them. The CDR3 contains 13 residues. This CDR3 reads CASSLDRYAGYTF. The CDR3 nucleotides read TGTGCCAGCAGCTTAGATCGGTACGCGGGCTACACCTTC.

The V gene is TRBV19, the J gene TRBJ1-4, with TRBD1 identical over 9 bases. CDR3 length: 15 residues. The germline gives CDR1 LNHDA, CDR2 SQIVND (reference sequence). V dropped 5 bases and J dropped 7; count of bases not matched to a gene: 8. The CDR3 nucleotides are TGTGCCAGTAGTCCAAGGACAGGGGTTACTGAAAAACTGTTTTTT. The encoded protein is CASSPRTGVTEKLFF.

CDR3 nucleotides: TGTGCCAGCAGTTACTCGAGTCTAGCGGAAAGCACAGATACGCAGTATTTT. It translates to CASSYSSLAESTDTQYF. This chain joins TRBV6-2 or TRBV6-3 and TRBJ2-3, with TRBD2 identical over 7 bases. V lost 0 bases to trimming and J lost 0 bases; unmatched junction nucleotides: 6. Germline values: CDR1 MNHEY, CDR2 SVGEGT. CDR3 length: 17 amino acids.

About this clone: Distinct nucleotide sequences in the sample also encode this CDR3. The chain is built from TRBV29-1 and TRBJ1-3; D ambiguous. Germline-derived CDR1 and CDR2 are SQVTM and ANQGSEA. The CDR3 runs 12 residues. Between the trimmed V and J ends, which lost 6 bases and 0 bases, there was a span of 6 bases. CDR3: CSVGDSGNTIYF. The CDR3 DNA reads TGCAGCGTCGGGGACTCTGGAAACACCATATATTTT.

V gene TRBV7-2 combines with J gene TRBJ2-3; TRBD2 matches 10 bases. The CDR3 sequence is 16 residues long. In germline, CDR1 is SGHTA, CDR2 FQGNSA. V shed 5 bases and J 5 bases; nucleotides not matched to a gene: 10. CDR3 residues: CASSAALAGVRDTQYF. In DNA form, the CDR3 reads TGTGCCAGCAGCGCCGCCCTAGCGGGAGTTAGAGATACGCAGTATTTT.

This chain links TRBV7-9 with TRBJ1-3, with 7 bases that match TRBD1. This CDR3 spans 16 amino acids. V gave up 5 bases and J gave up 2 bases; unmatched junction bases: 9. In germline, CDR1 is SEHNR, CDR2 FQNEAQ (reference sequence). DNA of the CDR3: TGTGCCAGCAGCCCGCCCGACAGGGCTCCTGGAAACACCATATATTTT. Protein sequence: CASSPPDRAPGNTIYF.

For the CDR3, the DNA is TGTGCCAGCCGTCAGGTGAACACTGAAGCTTTCTTT. Translation gives CASRQVNTEAFF. This rearrangement joins TRBV5-6 to TRBJ1-1; D uncertain. Germline V CDR1 and CDR2: SGHDT, YYEEEE. Deletions cut 7 bases from V and 0 bases from J, with 7 bases between. The CDR3 sequence is 12 residues long.

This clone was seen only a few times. The CDR3 nucleotides are TGTGCCAGTAGTATACAACAGGGGTCCGTAAGAAAACTGTTTTTT. Amino acids: CASSIQQGSVRKLFF. The V call is TRBV19, the J call TRBJ1-4; 7 bases map to TRBD1. The trim removed 2 bases at V and 10 bases at J, leaving 10 bases unmatched. CDR1 is LNHDA and CDR2 is SQIVND in the germline V gene (reference sequence). This CDR3 is 15 amino acids long.

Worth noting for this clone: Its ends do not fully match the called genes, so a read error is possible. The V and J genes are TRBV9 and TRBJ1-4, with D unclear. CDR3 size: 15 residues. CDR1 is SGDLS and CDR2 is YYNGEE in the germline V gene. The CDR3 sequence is CASSVLRNQLHGIRF. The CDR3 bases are TGTGCCAGCAGCGTTTTGCGTAACCAACTTCATGGTATACGTTTC.

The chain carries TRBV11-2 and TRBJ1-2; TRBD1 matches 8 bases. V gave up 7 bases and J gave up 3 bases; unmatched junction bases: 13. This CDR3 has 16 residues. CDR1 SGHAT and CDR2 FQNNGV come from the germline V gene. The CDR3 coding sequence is TGTGCCAGCACAACCCCAGGGGGCCCCAAAGACTATGGCTACACCTTC. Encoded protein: CASTTPGGPKDYGYTF. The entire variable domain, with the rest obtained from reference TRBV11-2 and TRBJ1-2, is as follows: EAGVAQSPRYKIIEKRQSVAFWCNPISGHATLYWYQQILGQGPKLLIQFQNNGVVDDSQLPKDRFSAERLKGVDSTLKIQPAKLEDSAVYLCASTTPGGPKDYGYTFGSGTRLTVV.

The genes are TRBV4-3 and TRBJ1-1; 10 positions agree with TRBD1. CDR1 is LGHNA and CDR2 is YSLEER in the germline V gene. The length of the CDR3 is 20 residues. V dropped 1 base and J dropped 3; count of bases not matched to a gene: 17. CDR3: CASSQGGPTGGRVWDTEAFF. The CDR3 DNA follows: TGCGCCAGCAGCCAAGGAGGCCCGACAGGGGGCAGGGTTTGGGACACTGAAGCTTTCTTT.

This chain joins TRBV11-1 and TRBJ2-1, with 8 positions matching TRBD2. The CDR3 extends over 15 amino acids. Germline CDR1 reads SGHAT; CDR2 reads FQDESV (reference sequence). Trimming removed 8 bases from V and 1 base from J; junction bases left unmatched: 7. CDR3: CASVRGGGSYNEQFF. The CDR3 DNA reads TGTGCCAGCGTACGAGGCGGGGGGTCCTACAATGAGCAGTTCTTC.

DNA of the CDR3: TGTGCCAGCAGTTTAGGGCAGGGGTACTTCTTT. This encodes CASSLGQGYFF. This chain connects TRBV27 to TRBJ1-1, with a tentative D call TRBD1 (6 bases). V was trimmed by 2 bases and J by 14 bases, leaving 12 bases between them. Per germline, CDR1 MNHEY and CDR2 SMNVEV (reference sequence). The CDR3 is 11 amino acids.

The CDR3 region has the DNA TGTGCCAGCAGTTTAGGACAGGGGAGAGGCTACACCTTC. Its protein is CASSLGQGRGYTF. The rearrangement joins TRBV28 to TRBJ1-2, with TRBD1 matching 9 bases. The CDR3 loop spans 13 amino acids. The germline V gene has CDR1 MDHEN and CDR2 SYDVKM. The J segment lost 8 bases and the V segment lost 2 bases, leaving 3 bases of the junction unmatched.

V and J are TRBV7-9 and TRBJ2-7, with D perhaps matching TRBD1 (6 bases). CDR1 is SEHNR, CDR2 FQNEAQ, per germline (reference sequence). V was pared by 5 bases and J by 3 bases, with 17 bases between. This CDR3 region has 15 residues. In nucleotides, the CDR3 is TGTGCCAGCAGCCCTTGGGGGCTAGGTCACTACGAGCAGTACTTC. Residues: CASSPWGLGHYEQYF.

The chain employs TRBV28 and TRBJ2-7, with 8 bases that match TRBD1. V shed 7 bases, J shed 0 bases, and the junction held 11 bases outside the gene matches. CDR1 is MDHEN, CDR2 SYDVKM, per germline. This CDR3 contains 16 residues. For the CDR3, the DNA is TGTGCCAGCATCCCAGGGGGCTCTCGGGGCTCCTACGAGCAGTACTTC. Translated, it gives CASIPGGSRGSYEQYF.